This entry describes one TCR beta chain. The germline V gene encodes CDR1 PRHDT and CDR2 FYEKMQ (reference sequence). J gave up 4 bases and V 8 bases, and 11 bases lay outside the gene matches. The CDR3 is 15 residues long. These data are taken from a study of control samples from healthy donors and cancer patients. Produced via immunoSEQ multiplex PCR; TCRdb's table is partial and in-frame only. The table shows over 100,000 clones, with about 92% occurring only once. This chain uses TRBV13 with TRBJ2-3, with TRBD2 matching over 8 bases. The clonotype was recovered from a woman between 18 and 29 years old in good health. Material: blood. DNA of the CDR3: TGTGCCAGCCGGTTCTGGGCGGGAGGCGCAGATACGCAGTATTTT. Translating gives CASRFWAGGADTQYF.